These 22 T cell receptor beta chains originate from one sample sequenced in a study of cytomegalovirus exposure and HLA in healthy donors. Primers included in the PCR were 60 Vbeta and 13 Jbeta primers. The assay was immunoSEQ multiplex PCR, and TCRdb's table has in-frame clones only and misses some. The profile shows fewer than 150,000 clones, around four fifths of them singletons. Sequenced material: PBMCs. These receptors were taken from a man aged 25 to 40 in good health and CMV-seronegative.

The chain is built from TRBV2 and TRBJ2-5, with D possibly matching TRBD2 (6 bases). The V and J ends lost 6 bases and 5 bases respectively, with 19 bases between them. This CDR3 contains 15 residues. The germline CDR1 and CDR2 sequences are SNHLY and FYNNEI. The CDR3 sequence is CASSEGLGVGETQYF. The CDR3 DNA follows: TGTGCCAGCAGCGAGGGACTCGGTGTTGGGGAGACCCAGTACTTC. Combining the CDR3 with reference TRBV2 and TRBJ2-5 gives the whole variable domain EPEVTQTPSHQVTQMGQEVILRCVPISNHLYFYWYRQILGQKVEFLVSFYNNEISEKSEIFDDQFSVERPDGSNFTLKIRSTKLEDSAMYFCASSEGLGVGETQYFGPGTRLLVL.

This clone was counted only a few times. The chain employs TRBV19 and TRBJ1-5, with TRBD1 as a possible D gene (6 bases). There are 14 residues in the CDR3. Germline CDR1 and CDR2: LNHDA and SQIVND (reference sequence). Trimming shortened V by 6 bases and J by 4 bases, and 13 bases separated the two germline ends. The chain's CDR3 is CASSPGTFNQPQHF. CDR3 sequence (DNA): TGTGCCAGTAGCCCCGGGACATTTAATCAGCCCCAGCATTTT. Drawing the rest from reference TRBV19 and TRBJ1-5, the complete variable domain is DGGITQSPKYLFRKEGQNVTLSCEQNLNHDAMYWYRQDPGQGLRLIYYSQIVNDFQKGDIAEGYSVSREKKESFPLTVTSAQKNPTAFYLCASSPGTFNQPQHFGDGTRLSIL.

The J gene is TRBJ2-1, the V gene TRBV4-1; 7 nucleotides match TRBD2. Germline V gene data show CDR1 as MGHRA and CDR2 as YSYEKL. The CDR3 sequence is 17 residues long. The V and J ends lost 2 bases and 8 bases, in that order; junction bases with no gene match: 15. The DNA of the CDR3 is TGCGCCAGCAGCCAAATTATTAGCGGGCCCCCTATCCATGAGCAGTTCTTC. Translating gives CASSQIISGPPIHEQFF.

J is TRBJ2-7 and V is TRBV27, with TRBD2 identical over 8 bases. The CDR3 runs 13 residues. The V gene end was trimmed by 4 bases and the J gene end by 6 bases; junction bases not matched to a gene: 5. The germline gives CDR1 MNHEY, CDR2 SMNVEV (reference sequence). Here the CDR3 reads CASSSTGGPEQYF. CDR3 sequence (DNA): TGTGCCAGCAGTTCCACGGGGGGGCCCGAGCAGTACTTC.

V is TRBV6-1 and J is TRBJ1-2, with D perhaps matching TRBD1 (6 bases). The germline CDR1 and CDR2 sequences are MNHNS and SASEGT. This CDR3 contains 15 residues. V lost 4 bases, J lost 0 bases, and 12 bases lay in between. The CDR3 protein is CASSATGMTNYGYTF. Written as DNA, the CDR3 is TGTGCCAGCAGTGCAACAGGGATGACTAACTATGGCTACACCTTC.

V usage is TRBV18 and J usage is TRBJ2-5; a possible D gene is TRBD1 (5 bases). V shed 0 bases and J shed 2 bases, with 10 bases lying between them. Germline V lookup: CDR1 KGHSH, CDR2 LQKENI. This CDR3 spans 15 amino acids. Here the CDR3 reads CASSPPSRVQETQYF. As DNA, the CDR3 is TGTGCCAGCTCACCACCGAGCAGGGTTCAAGAGACCCAGTACTTC.

The genes are TRBV7-2 and TRBJ2-7; D is perhaps TRBD1 (5 bases). Trimming stripped 4 bases from V and 1 base from J, with 11 bases between. Looked up from germline, CDR1 is SGHTA and CDR2 is FQGNSA. The CDR3 consists of 14 residues. The CDR3 DNA is TGTGCCAGCAGCTCGACAGTACGATCCTACGAGCAGTACTTC. It yields the protein CASSSTVRSYEQYF.

CDR3 sequence: CASSLAGAPDTQYF. The CDR3, as DNA: TGCGCCAGCAGCTTAGCAGGGGCCCCAGATACGCAGTATTTT. This chain joins TRBV5-1 and TRBJ2-3; the D gene is possibly TRBD1 (6 bases). V was cut by 2 bases and J by 4 bases, with 11 bases left in between. CDR1 SGHRS and CDR2 YFSETQ come from the germline V gene. CDR3 length equals 14 residues.

V gene TRBV5-1 combines with J gene TRBJ2-5, with TRBD1 identical over 7 bases. Germline lookup yields CDR1 SGHRS and CDR2 YFSETQ. V lost 7 bases to trimming and J lost 2 bases; unmatched junction nucleotides: 14. The CDR3 runs 16 residues. CDR3 amino acids: CASRDAYRDSQETQYF. The CDR3 DNA reads as TGCGCCAGCCGGGATGCCTACCGGGACAGTCAAGAGACCCAGTACTTC.

The chain couples TRBV6-1 to TRBJ2-7; D possibly corresponds to TRBD2 (6 bases). The germline V gene encodes CDR1 MNHNS and CDR2 SASEGT. Deletions cut 8 bases from V and 7 bases from J, with 18 bases between. This CDR3 region has 13 residues. The DNA of the CDR3 is TGTGCCAGCTTAGGAGGGGCCCTCGGGGAGCAGTACTTC. This encodes CASLGGALGEQYF.

This sequence joins TRBV14 and TRBJ2-1; 7 bases are shared with TRBD2. Unmatched junction bases numbered 9, after V lost 4 bases and J lost 6 bases. This CDR3 region has 15 residues. Germline V gene data show CDR1 as SGHDN and CDR2 as FVKESK. CDR3 protein: CASSPPWAGVNEQFF. Here the CDR3 DNA reads TGTGCCAGCAGCCCCCCTTGGGCGGGAGTCAATGAGCAGTTCTTC.

The chain has TRBV2 and TRBJ2-1; 13 nucleotides align to TRBD2. Per germline, CDR1 SNHLY and CDR2 FYNNEI. With 6 bases clipped from V and 11 bases from J, the junction kept 7 bases outside the gene matches. This CDR3 is 14 amino acids long. The CDR3 region is CASSPGLAGSKQFF. CDR3 sequence (DNA): TGTGCCAGCAGCCCGGGACTAGCGGGGTCAAAGCAGTTCTTC. The variable domain in full, completed from reference TRBV2 and TRBJ2-1, reads EPEVTQTPSHQVTQMGQEVILRCVPISNHLYFYWYRQILGQKVEFLVSFYNNEISEKSEIFDDQFSVERPDGSNFTLKIRSTKLEDSAMYFCASSPGLAGSKQFFGPGTRLTVL.

The rearrangement joins TRBV27 to TRBJ1-2, with D maybe TRBD1 (6 bases). Looked up from germline, CDR1 is MNHEY and CDR2 is SMNVEV (reference sequence). The V and J ends lost 0 bases and 4 bases respectively, with 9 bases between them. The CDR3 is 14 residues long. The CDR3 nucleotides are TGTGCCAGCAGTTTATCCGGACAGATCTATGGCTACACCTTC. Translated, it gives CASSLSGQIYGYTF.

The rearrangement joins TRBV11-2 to TRBJ1-2, with D unclear. Trimming shortened V by 2 bases and J by 2 bases, and 6 bases separated the two germline ends. In germline, CDR1 is SGHAT, CDR2 FQNNGV. The CDR3 has 13 amino acids. Written as DNA, the CDR3 is TGTGCCAGCAGCTTAAAGGAGAACTATGGCTACACCTTC. It is translated as CASSLKENYGYTF.

V usage is TRBV6-5 and J usage is TRBJ2-1; 8 bases align to TRBD1. The CDR3 length is 15 residues. The germline CDR1 and CDR2 sequences are MNHEY and SVGAGI. Losses at the gene ends were 2 bases for V and 9 bases for J; bases not matched to a gene: 9. The CDR3 loop reads CASSYGGTGGGEQFF. CDR3 in DNA: TGTGCCAGCAGTTACGGGGGGACAGGAGGGGGTGAGCAGTTCTTC.

The rearrangement links TRBV9 to TRBJ2-7; D perhaps matches TRBD1 (5 bases). The V and J ends lost 0 bases and 4 bases respectively, with 14 bases between them. Germline CDR1 is SGDLS and CDR2 is YYNGEE. The CDR3 length is 15 residues. For the CDR3, the DNA is TGTGCCAGCAGCGTAGAGCCAGGGTTGGAATACGAGCAGTACTTC. It encodes CASSVEPGLEYEQYF.

The chain uses TRBV2 and TRBJ1-5; 8 nucleotides line up with TRBD1. Germline V gene sequence: CDR1 SNHLY, CDR2 FYNNEI. V was clipped by 6 bases and J by 2 bases; unmatched bases: 6. CDR3 length equals 15 residues. The CDR3 DNA is TGTGCCAGCAGACCGGACAGGGTGGGCAATCAGCCCCAGCATTTT. Amino acid sequence: CASRPDRVGNQPQHF.

The chain recombines TRBV29-1 with TRBJ2-7, with TRBD1 as a possible D gene (10 bases). The CDR3 consists of 13 residues. V lost 6 bases, J lost 6 bases, and 18 bases lay in between. Per the germline V gene, CDR1 is SQVTM and CDR2 is ANQGSEA. The CDR3 reads CSVSGGTGVEQYF. In nucleotides, the CDR3 is TGCAGCGTGAGCGGGGGGACAGGGGTCGAGCAGTACTTC.

V is TRBV27 and J is TRBJ2-1, with 10 bases fitting TRBD2. Germline V gives CDR1 MNHEY, CDR2 SMNVEV (reference sequence). The trim removed 3 bases at V and 2 bases at J, leaving 7 bases unmatched. The CDR3 is made up of 17 amino acids. The CDR3 protein is CASSFPRLAGTYNEQFF. CDR3 coding DNA: TGTGCCAGCAGTTTCCCCCGACTAGCGGGTACCTACAATGAGCAGTTCTTC.

This chain joins TRBV7-9 and TRBJ1-4, with 8 bases aligning to TRBD1. CDR3 length: 17 residues. With 3 bases clipped from V and 10 bases from J, the junction kept 16 bases outside the gene matches. Germline CDR1 and CDR2: SEHNR and FQNEAQ (reference sequence). The CDR3 nucleotides read TGTGCCAGCAGCTTGAAGGGACAGGTGATCGATGGTGGAAAACTGTTTTTT. It translates to CASSLKGQVIDGGKLFF.

The chain links TRBV7-9 to TRBJ2-4; D perhaps matches TRBD2 (7 bases). Trimming pared 1 base from V and 1 base from J, leaving 14 bases between. This CDR3 is 17 amino acids long. Germline values: CDR1 SEHNR, CDR2 FQNEAQ (reference sequence). In DNA form, the CDR3 reads TGTGCCAGCAGCTTAGTGTTGGGGGGGGCGGCCAAAAACATTCAGTACTTC. This sequence encodes CASSLVLGGAAKNIQYF.

The chain joins TRBV5-1 to TRBJ1-5, with a weak D call TRBD1 (5 bases). V lost 4 bases to trimming and J lost 4 bases, with 12 bases between them. CDR3 length equals 14 residues. Per the germline V gene, CDR1 is SGHRS and CDR2 is YFSETQ. The DNA for the CDR3 is TGCGCCAGCAGCATAGGGGATGGGAATCAGCCCCAGCATTTT. This codes for CASSIGDGNQPQHF.